The TCR beta chain described here comes from a study of cytomegalovirus exposure and HLA in healthy donors. PCR involved 60 Vbeta and 13 Jbeta primers. Using immunoSEQ multiplex PCR, the repertoire was profiled, and TCRdb retains in-frame clones only, with some absent. This sample has about 160,000 clones, with approximately 79% found just once. This clone was counted a few times. Its matching antigen is unknown. Donors showed nominal health when sampled, although they likely had unrecorded immune exposures. The CDR3 loop spans 18 amino acids. V was clipped by 2 bases and J by 2 bases, with 19 bases between them. Germline loops: CDR1 WSHSY, CDR2 SAAADI. Study-level findings and limits: In a later analysis, the majority of CMV-associated beta chains seemingly showed HLA restriction. The presence/absence work took it that sequencing depth was about the same across donors.

Sequencing was carried out using PBMCs. V usage is TRBV10-2 and J usage is TRBJ1-3; the D gene is possibly TRBD1 (6 bases). The receptor's source is a man aged 35 to 55 in good health and CMV-seropositive. DNA for the CDR3: TGCGCCAGCAGTGAGATCTTGACAGGACTCTTACCTGGAAACACCATATATTTT. Translation: CASSEILTGLLPGNTIYF.